Detailed here is one T cell receptor (beta chain). This specimen comes from a study of blood T cell repertoires in COVID-19. Study context: Sources were T cells, B-cell-depleted T cells, or PBMCs; the material itself was cDNA or gDNA.

This table comes from immunoSEQ multiplex PCR, and its TCRdb copy is limited to in-frame clones, with some not included. The data show about 170,000 clones, around 86% seen once. Germline loops: CDR1 MNHEY, CDR2 SVGEGT. The CDR3 has 11 residues. V was clipped by 4 bases and J by 3 bases, with 4 bases between them. The sequencing sample was made of peripheral blood. This chain uses TRBV6-2 or TRBV6-3 with TRBJ2-7; D unresolved. The clonotype comes from a woman of 80 years or more with COVID-19, enrolled during active disease. In DNA form, the CDR3 reads TGTGCCAGCAGTTTGTACTACGAGCAGTACTTC. As protein: CASSLYYEQYF.